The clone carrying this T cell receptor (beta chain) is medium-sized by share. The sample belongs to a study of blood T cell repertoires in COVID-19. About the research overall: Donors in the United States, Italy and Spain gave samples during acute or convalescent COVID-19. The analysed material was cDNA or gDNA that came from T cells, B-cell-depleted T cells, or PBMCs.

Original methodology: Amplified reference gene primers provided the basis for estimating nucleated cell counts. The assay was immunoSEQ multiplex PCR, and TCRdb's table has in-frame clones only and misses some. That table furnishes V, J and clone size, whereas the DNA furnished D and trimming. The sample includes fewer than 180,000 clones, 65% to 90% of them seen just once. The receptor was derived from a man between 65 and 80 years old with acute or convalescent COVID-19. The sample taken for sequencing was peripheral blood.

The CDR3 nucleotides are TGTGCCAGCAGCTTGATAGGGACAGTCTATGGCTACACCTTC. Amino acids: CASSLIGTVYGYTF. The chain recombines TRBV7-9 with TRBJ1-2; TRBD1 matches at 7 bases. Germline V lookup: CDR1 SEHNR, CDR2 FQNEAQ (reference sequence). This CDR3 has 14 residues. Trimming removed 3 bases from V and 4 bases from J; junction bases left unmatched: 5.